This T cell receptor (beta chain) was recorded in a study of blood T cell repertoires in COVID-19. As for the study in general: Whether acute or convalescent, the COVID-19 samples came from the United States, Italy and Spain.

Per the germline V gene, CDR1 is KGHSH and CDR2 is LQKENI. This CDR3 has 14 residues. Trimming cost V 1 base and J 6 bases, with 9 bases left between them. In the original processing: It was from reference gene primer amplification that nucleated cell counts were estimated. Sequencing was performed with immunoSEQ multiplex PCR; in TCRdb, only in-frame clones are kept and a portion is missing. The DNA gave D and trimming, while V, J and clone size come from that table. The table includes fewer than 450,000 clones, around 91% detected once. Living in about two dozen US areas, the participants were between roughly 18 and 95 years of age. Before being deemed recovered, Cohort 3 donors had two negative PCRs, clearance, or symptom resolution.

The sample consisted of PBMCs or T cells enriched from blood (not recorded which). The chain joins TRBV18 to TRBJ2-2, with D unresolved. This clonotype was obtained from a man between 18 and 29 years old who had recovered from COVID-19. The chain's CDR3 is CASSPLTGSGELFF. CDR3 bases: TGTGCCAGCTCACCACTAACGGGTTCCGGGGAGCTGTTTTTT.